This T cell receptor (beta chain) derives from a study of cytomegalovirus exposure and HLA in healthy donors. V gave up 8 bases and J gave up 6 bases, with 10 bases separating them. The germline V gene encodes CDR1 SNHLY and CDR2 FYNNEI. The CDR3 runs to 11 residues. A multiplex PCR was run with 60 Vbeta primers and 13 Jbeta primers. This table comes from immunoSEQ multiplex PCR, and its TCRdb copy is limited to in-frame clones, with some not included. The sample has about 140,000 clones; roughly a tenth are singletons. V is TRBV2 and J is TRBJ1-1, with a weak D call TRBD1 (5 bases). The TCR sequence derives from a male donor in good health and CMV-seronegative. Sequenced material: PBMCs. The CDR3 bases are TGTGCCAGCCAGACAGTCTCTGAAGCTTTCTTT. It codes for CASQTVSEAFF.